Below, one TCR beta chain is given with its context. The antigen is not known. These data originate in a study of T cell responses to AZD1222 COVID-19 vaccine. At the level of the study: Pooling of second doses given at about 4 or about 12 weeks was done. Study-level points and caveats: Samples come after the peak T cell response, not at day 14. Spike-wide coverage was observed for vaccine-associated CD4 TCRs, with dominant responses at 160-218 and 743-854. Only 6 or 7 people who got AZD1222 tested seropositive at baseline.

From germline, CDR1 is LGHNT and CDR2 FRNRAP. Trimming took off 7 bases at V and 10 bases at J, with 16 bases between the two ends. This CDR3 is built from 12 residues. Repertoires were generated with immunoSEQ multiplex PCR, while TCRdb's copy carries only in-frame clones and drops some. The sample holds 150,000 to 200,000 clones, around 95% seen once. V usage is TRBV12-5 and J usage is TRBJ1-1, with D unresolved. The origin of this receptor is an adult in good health. This specimen consisted of peripheral blood, obtained on day 0 of AZD1222 vaccination. DNA for the CDR3: TGTGCTAGTGCCCAAGCGGGCGGAGGAGCTTTCTTT. Protein sequence: CASAQAGGGAFF.